The 13 T cell receptor beta chains below come from one sample, sequenced in a study of identical twins' blood T cells. TCRdb reanalysed the 5' RACE reads using MiXCR and keeps one entry per CDR3 protein. The sample includes 350,000 to 450,000 distinct CDR3 sequences, about 28% of them seen just once. Sequences were obtained from PBMCs. Receptor source: a woman aged 18-55 years in good health.

The J gene is TRBJ1-2, the V gene TRBV9; D uncertain. Germline V gene lookup returns CDR1 SGDLS and CDR2 YYNGEE. This CDR3 comprises 14 residues. V was trimmed by 0 bases and J by 6 bases, leaving 12 bases between them. The CDR3 sequence: CASSVGEGVDGYTF. Written as DNA, the CDR3 is TGTGCCAGCAGCGTAGGAGAGGGAGTCGATGGCTACACCTTC. Based on the CDR3 plus reference TRBV9 and TRBJ1-2, the full variable domain is DSGVTQTPKHLITATGQRVTLRCSPRSGDLSVYWYQQSLDQGLQFLIQYYNGEERAKGNILERFSAQQFPDLHSELNLSSLELGDSALYFCASSVGEGVDGYTFGSGTRLTVV.

CDR3 nucleotides: TGTGCCAGCAGCTCCGGGACTAGGAAAACCACAGATACGCAGTATTTT. Its protein product is CASSSGTRKTTDTQYF. The rearrangement links TRBV5-4 to TRBJ2-3; 8 positions agree with TRBD2. Germline loops: CDR1 SGHNT, CDR2 YYREEE (reference sequence). This CDR3 comprises 16 residues. Germline trimming cut 3 bases from V and 2 bases from J; bases unmatched to any gene: 8.

This clonotype was detected many times. The CDR3 sequence: CSVRLFQETQYF. CDR3 in DNA: TGCAGCGTCCGACTCTTCCAAGAGACCCAGTACTTC. The chain joins TRBV29-1 to TRBJ2-5, with no clear D. Germline CDR1 is SQVTM and CDR2 is ANQGSEA. The CDR3 contains 12 residues. Trimming cost V 6 bases and J 1 base, with 9 bases left between them. The whole variable domain, remainder taken from reference TRBV29-1 and TRBJ2-5, is SAVISQKPSRDICQRGTSLTIQCQVDSQVTMMFWYRQQPGQSLTLIATANQGSEATYESGFVIDKFPISRPNLTFSTLTVSNMSPEDSSIYLCSVRLFQETQYFGPGTRLLVL.

This chain connects TRBV27 to TRBJ2-2; 10 nucleotides align to TRBD2. The CDR3 spans 15 residues. Germline V gene data show CDR1 as MNHEY and CDR2 as SMNVEV (reference sequence). V shed 2 bases, J shed 4 bases, and the junction held 1 base outside the gene matches. DNA of the CDR3: TGTGCCAGCAGTTTAACTAGCGGGGCCACCGGGGAGCTGTTTTTT. Protein: CASSLTSGATGELFF.

The chain recombines TRBV29-1 with TRBJ2-1; unclear D gene. The CDR3 loop spans 10 amino acids. The germline V and J ends were trimmed by 3 bases and 8 bases, with 5 bases remaining between them. In germline, CDR1 is SQVTM, CDR2 ANQGSEA. The CDR3 nucleotides read TGCAGCGTTGACCGGGATGAGCAGTTCTTC. As protein: CSVDRDEQFF.

As for this clonotype: A much larger clone is a single base away; this may be a read error. The V and J genes are TRBV29-1 and TRBJ1-5; TRBD1 agrees at 7 bases. The length of the CDR3 is 13 residues. CDR1 and CDR2 from the germline V gene are SQVTM and ANQGSEA. The CDR3 is CGVQGSSFQPQHF. DNA for the CDR3: TGCGGCGTACAGGGGAGTAGCTTTCAGCCCCAGCATTTT.

The chain has TRBV12-3 or TRBV12-4 and TRBJ1-1; D possibly corresponds to TRBD1 (6 bases). The CDR3 contains 14 residues. Trimming stripped 6 bases from V and 4 bases from J, with 15 bases between. In DNA, the CDR3 is TGTGCCAGCAGCCAGAGGGAGGGGGGCACTGAAGCTTTCTTT. Amino acid sequence: CASSQREGGTEAFF.

Concerning this clonotype: Germline is not matched at one junction end, which may reflect a read error. The V and J genes are TRBV20-1 and TRBJ2-1; 12 nucleotides agree with TRBD2. The CDR3 length is 14 residues. Germline CDR1 DFQATT, CDR2 SNEGSKA (reference sequence). The CDR3 here is CGASGTSGYNKQFF. The CDR3 bases are TGCGGTGCGTCCGGGACTAGCGGGTACAATAAGCAGTTCTTC.

This chain joins TRBV7-9 and TRBJ1-1; D is ambiguous. Germline V lookup: CDR1 SEHNR, CDR2 FQNEAQ (reference sequence). V lost 5 bases and J lost 0, with 13 bases in between. The CDR3 sequence is 15 residues long. The CDR3 reads CASSPPGSMNTEAFF. The CDR3 DNA sequence: TGTGCCAGCAGCCCCCCGGGGTCCATGAACACTGAAGCTTTCTTT.

The chain combines TRBV7-2 with TRBJ2-3; D tentatively fits TRBD1 or TRBD2 (6 bases each). The germline V gene encodes CDR1 SGHTA and CDR2 FQGNSA. Trimming left V 2 bases short and J 10 bases short, with 7 bases between. The CDR3 is 11 amino acids. CDR3 sequence (DNA): TGTGCCAGCAGCTTACGGGGGCCGCAGTATTTT. It is translated as CASSLRGPQYF.

The chain has TRBV29-1 and TRBJ1-1; D perhaps matches TRBD1 (6 bases). The CDR3 sequence is 17 residues long. Trimming left V 1 base short and J 3 bases short, with 21 bases between. Per germline, CDR1 SQVTM and CDR2 ANQGSEA. CDR3 nucleotides: TGCAGCGTTGAAGGTTCCGATTCAGGGGAAGGCTACACTGAAGCTTTCTTT. This sequence encodes CSVEGSDSGEGYTEAFF.

The chain is built from TRBV29-1 and TRBJ1-1; 8 positions agree with TRBD1. Germline V gives CDR1 SQVTM, CDR2 ANQGSEA. This CDR3 is built from 11 residues. V was clipped by 7 bases and J by 7 bases; unmatched bases: 5. CDR3 nucleotides: TGCAGCGGTCGACAGGGGCATGAAGCTTTCTTT. Translation: CSGRQGHEAFF. The complete variable domain, with remaining parts taken from reference TRBV29-1 and TRBJ1-1, reads SAVISQKPSRDICQRGTSLTIQCQVDSQVTMMFWYRQQPGQSLTLIATANQGSEATYESGFVIDKFPISRPNLTFSTLTVSNMSPEDSSIYLCSGRQGHEAFFGQGTRLTVV.

As regards this clonotype: At one boundary the junction diverges from the germline segment, which might be a read error. The rearrangement links TRBV7-8 to TRBJ2-5; D not certain. The CDR3 length is 15 residues. The germline V gene encodes CDR1 SGHVS and CDR2 FQNEAQ. CDR3 nucleotide sequence: TGTGCCAGCAGCTTAGGCCGTTTATACCAAGAGACCCGGTACTTC. Protein product: CASSLGRLYQETRYF.